The 25 T cell receptor beta chains listed next were all sequenced from one sample in a study of immune characterization of retroperitoneal liposarcoma. TCRdb ran MiXCR on the PCR reads and lists one entry per CDR3 protein. The data hold about 10,000 distinct CDR3 sequences, with around a quarter observed a single time. Sequencing was performed on blood. Every receptor here comes from a male donor with retroperitoneal liposarcoma.

Note on this clonotype: Since the CDR3 does not end with the conserved phenylalanine or tryptophan, this likely comes from a read error. The chain has TRBV6-1 and TRBJ2-5; D ambiguous. Matching the DNA end better, TRBJ2-7 makes the J call doubtful. CDR1 is MNHNS and CDR2 is SASEGT in the germline V gene. This CDR3 contains 14 residues. CDR3 sequence: CASSEAPRTYEQYL. The CDR3 DNA is TGTGCCAGCAGTGAGGCCCCGCGGACCTACGAGCAGTACTTA.

This chain uses TRBV7-6 with TRBJ2-3, with D hard to call. CDR3 length: 12 residues. The ends were cut back, 5 bases at V and 10 bases at J, with 13 bases in the middle. Germline CDR1 reads SGHVS; CDR2 reads FNYEAQ. The CDR3 DNA follows: TGTGCCAGCAGCGCCGACTCCGCGGCGCAGTATTTT. Amino acids: CASSADSAAQYF.

This chain links TRBV7-8 with TRBJ2-2; D unclear. Trimming took off 4 bases at V and 6 bases at J, with 9 bases between the two ends. The CDR3 totals 13 residues. Germline CDR1 is SGHVS and CDR2 is FQNEAQ. CDR3 amino acids: CASSWLESGELFF. Written as DNA, the CDR3 is TGTGCCAGCAGCTGGCTCGAGTCCGGGGAGCTGTTTTTT.

This chain connects TRBV12-3 or TRBV12-4 to TRBJ2-5; the D gene is possibly TRBD2 (6 bases). The CDR3 contains 13 residues. V was clipped by 6 bases and J by 7 bases, with 15 bases between them. DNA of the CDR3: TGTGCCAGCAGGGGGGGTTCCTCGGGGACCCAGTACTTC. It is translated as CASRGGSSGTQYF.

This clonotype was counted at least ten times. V gene TRBV12-3 or TRBV12-4 combines with J gene TRBJ1-2; no clear D. Trimming cost V 6 bases and J 4 bases, with 6 bases left between them. CDR3 size: 11 residues. DNA for the CDR3: TGTGCCAGCAGCACCGGCTATGGCTACACCTTC. Translation gives CASSTGYGYTF.

The V and J genes are TRBV12-3 or TRBV12-4 and TRBJ1-1; 7 bases map to TRBD1. CDR3 size: 18 residues. The V and J ends lost 4 bases and 0 bases, in that order; junction bases with no gene match: 14. The CDR3 nucleotides read TGTGCCAGCAGTTCCCTGGGGACAGCTAAGGGTGTGAACACTGAAGCTTTCTTT. It codes for CASSSLGTAKGVNTEAFF.

The rearrangement joins TRBV6-6 to TRBJ2-4; 7 bases align to TRBD2. V gave up 6 bases and J gave up 0 bases; unmatched junction bases: 8. The CDR3 loop spans 16 amino acids. Germline CDR1 is MNHNY and CDR2 is SVGAGI (reference sequence). DNA of the CDR3: TGTGCCAGCAGGACCGGGACTACGTTAGCCAAAAACATTCAGTACTTC. Protein sequence: CASRTGTTLAKNIQYF.

The genes are TRBV6-6 and TRBJ1-1; D remains ambiguous. CDR3 size: 14 residues. The germline V gene encodes CDR1 MNHNY and CDR2 SVGAGI (reference sequence). Between the trimmed V and J ends, which lost 6 bases and 1 base, there was a span of 12 bases. The chain's CDR3 is CASRPAGRNTEAFF. Written as DNA, the CDR3 is TGTGCCAGCAGACCGGCCGGACGGAACACTGAAGCTTTCTTT.

This clonotype was detected only a few times. J is TRBJ2-4 and V is TRBV4-2; maybe TRBD2 (5 bases). Germline loops: CDR1 LGHNA, CDR2 YNFKEQ. The CDR3 length is 17 residues. The V end was cut by 0 bases, the J end by 1 base, with 13 bases between. The CDR3 DNA sequence: TGTGCCAGCAGCCAAGATCTTATCGGGAAGGCCAAAAACATTCAGTACTTC. The encoded protein is CASSQDLIGKAKNIQYF.

This clonotype was observed a few times. The chain has TRBV12-3 or TRBV12-4 and TRBJ2-5; perhaps D is TRBD1 or TRBD2 (5 bases each). The ends were cut back, 3 bases at V and 0 bases at J, with 17 bases in the middle. CDR3 length equals 17 residues. The CDR3 DNA is TGTGCCAGCAGTTTCATCCGGGACCGGGTCTACCAAGAGACCCAGTACTTC. As protein: CASSFIRDRVYQETQYF.

This clonotype was observed a few times. The rearrangement links TRBV4-1 to TRBJ2-2; D remains unclear. In germline, CDR1 is MGHRA, CDR2 YSYEKL. The V end lost 5 bases, the J end lost 1 base, and 17 bases lay between the germline ends. The CDR3 is 17 amino acids. The CDR3 nucleotides read TGCGCCAGCAGCGGTCAGGAGTTGGGCTTGAACACCGGGGAGCTGTTTTTT. It is translated as CASSGQELGLNTGELFF.

This clonotype rates as medium-sized. The rearrangement uses TRBV6-1 and TRBJ2-1, with 7 bases identical to TRBD2. The J call may be mistaken, given a closer DNA end match to TRBJ2-7. This CDR3 spans 13 amino acids. In germline, CDR1 is MNHNS, CDR2 SASEGT. The CDR3 here is CASSNGGGYEQYF. DNA for the CDR3: TGTGCCAGCAGTAATGGCGGGGGCTACGAGCAGTACTTC.

This clonotype was found many times. The V and J genes are TRBV6-1 and TRBJ2-5; 12 nucleotides match TRBD2. Germline trimming cut 6 bases from V and 1 base from J; bases unmatched to any gene: 6. CDR1 and CDR2 (germline): MNHNS, SASEGT. This CDR3 comprises 16 residues. The CDR3 bases are TGTGCCAGCAGGCCCCAGGGACTAGCGGGCCAAGAGACCCAGTACTTC. It yields the protein CASRPQGLAGQETQYF.

This clonotype was counted only a few times. The chain combines TRBV7-2 with TRBJ1-4; possibly TRBD1 for D (6 bases). Germline V gene lookup returns CDR1 SGHTA and CDR2 FQGNSA. The ends were cut back, 4 bases at V and 8 bases at J, with 17 bases in the middle. The CDR3 length is 15 residues. The DNA for the CDR3 is TGTGCCAGCAGCTCAAGGGGGGCAGTTGGAGAAAAACTGTTTTTT. It translates to CASSSRGAVGEKLFF.

V gene TRBV20-1 combines with J gene TRBJ1-2; D may be TRBD1 (5 bases). The CDR3 has 10 amino acids. CDR1 and CDR2 from the germline V gene are DFQATT and SNEGSKA (reference sequence). V was clipped by 5 bases and J by 13 bases, with 14 bases between them. This CDR3 reads CSAQDTIATF. In DNA form, the CDR3 reads TGCAGTGCTCAGGACACCATCGCCACCTTC.

The chain links TRBV24-1 to TRBJ2-3; unclear D gene. V lost 1 base to trimming and J lost 1 base, with 5 bases between them. The V gene's germline CDR1 is KGHDR and CDR2 SFDVKD. The CDR3 extends over 14 amino acids. CDR3 sequence reads: CATSDFTGTDTQYF. In nucleotides, the CDR3 is TGTGCCACCAGTGATTTTACTGGCACAGATACGCAGTATTTT.

This sequence joins TRBV10-3 and TRBJ2-2; D possibly uses TRBD1 or TRBD2 (6 bases each). This CDR3 contains 15 residues. V was cut by 5 bases and J by 3 bases, with 13 bases left in between. In germline, CDR1 is ENHRY, CDR2 SYGVKD. For the CDR3, the DNA is TGTGCCATCAGTAGAGGGGGGTCCCACACCGGGGAGCTGTTTTTT. Residues: CAISRGGSHTGELFF.

The V gene is TRBV4-2, the J gene TRBJ2-5; TRBD2 aligns across 11 bases. Trimming at V came to 1 base and at J to 2 bases, leaving 6 bases not matched to a gene. CDR3 size: 17 residues. Looked up from germline, CDR1 is LGHNA and CDR2 is YNFKEQ. The CDR3 region is CASSQGILAGEQETQYF. The CDR3 DNA reads as TGTGCCAGCAGCCAAGGGATACTAGCGGGGGAGCAAGAGACCCAGTACTTC.

The chain carries TRBV11-1 and TRBJ2-3; D is unclear. The CDR3 consists of 13 residues. Germline V lookup: CDR1 SGHAT, CDR2 FQDESV (reference sequence). V dropped 3 bases and J dropped 6 bases, with 10 bases sitting between them. The CDR3 nucleotides read TGTGCCAGCAGCTTCAAAGGGATCGATACGCAGTATTTT. This translates into CASSFKGIDTQYF.

The rearrangement links TRBV7-8 to TRBJ2-1; D may be TRBD2 (6 bases). The CDR3 has 13 residues. V lost 7 bases to trimming and J lost 3 bases, with 10 bases between them. CDR1 is SGHVS, CDR2 FQNEAQ, per germline. CDR3 nucleotide sequence: TGTGCCAGCACTGGGACTGACTACAATGAGCAGTTCTTC. The encoded protein is CASTGTDYNEQFF.

This clonotype appeared a few times. This sequence joins TRBV3-1 and TRBJ2-3; no clear D. The CDR3 runs to 13 residues. V was pared by 1 base and J by 1 base, with 3 bases between. Germline loops: CDR1 LGHDT, CDR2 YNNKEL (reference sequence). CDR3 residues: CASSQGGTDTQYF. CDR3 bases: TGTGCCAGCAGCCAAGGGGGCACAGATACGCAGTATTTT.

This clonotype was seen many times. The chain recombines TRBV12-3 or TRBV12-4 with TRBJ2-5; either TRBD1 or TRBD2 may fit D (7 bases each). The ends were cut back, 5 bases at V and 5 bases at J, with 12 bases in the middle. CDR3 length equals 13 residues. CDR3 nucleotide sequence: TGTGCCAGCAGTCTCAGGGGGGGGGAGACCCAGTACTTC. Amino acids: CASSLRGGETQYF.

V is TRBV25-1 and J is TRBJ2-1, with D possibly being TRBD1 (6 bases). The DNA end is a closer match to TRBJ2-5, so the J assignment may be wrong. CDR1 and CDR2 from the germline V gene are MGHDK and SYGVNS. This CDR3 contains 15 residues. CDR3 region: CASSELWDNQETQYF. DNA of the CDR3: TGTGCCAGCAGTGAATTATGGGACAACCAAGAGACCCAGTACTTC.

By share, this clonotype counts as medium-sized. The V call is TRBV6-1, the J call TRBJ2-1; TRBD1 might be the D (5 bases). Germline CDR1 is MNHNS and CDR2 is SASEGT. V dropped 6 bases and J dropped 9 bases, with 24 bases sitting between them. The CDR3 sequence is 16 residues long. Here the CDR3 DNA reads TGTGCCAGCAGCCCTGTGGCAGGGATGGGCACAAGTGAGCAGTTCTTC. Translation gives CASSPVAGMGTSEQFF.

This clonotype was recorded a few times. The rearrangement uses TRBV12-3 or TRBV12-4 and TRBJ2-1, with 7 bases matching TRBD1. TRBJ2-7 matches the DNA end more closely, so the J call is doubtful. The length of the CDR3 is 15 residues. The CDR3 coding sequence is TGTGCCAGCAGTTTGGGCCACAGGGGCCCCTACGAGCAGTACGTC. Protein sequence: CASSLGHRGPYEQYV.